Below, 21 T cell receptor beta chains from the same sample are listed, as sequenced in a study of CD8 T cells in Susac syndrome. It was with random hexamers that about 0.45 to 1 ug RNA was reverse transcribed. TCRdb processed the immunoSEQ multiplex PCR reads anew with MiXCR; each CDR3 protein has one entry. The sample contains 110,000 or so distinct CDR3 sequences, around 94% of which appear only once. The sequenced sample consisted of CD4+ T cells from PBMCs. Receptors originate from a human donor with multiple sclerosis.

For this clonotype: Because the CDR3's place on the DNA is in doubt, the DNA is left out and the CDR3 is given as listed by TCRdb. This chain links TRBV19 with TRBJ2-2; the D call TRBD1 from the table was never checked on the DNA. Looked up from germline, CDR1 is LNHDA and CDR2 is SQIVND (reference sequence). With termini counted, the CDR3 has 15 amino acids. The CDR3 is CASTSGTANTGELFF.

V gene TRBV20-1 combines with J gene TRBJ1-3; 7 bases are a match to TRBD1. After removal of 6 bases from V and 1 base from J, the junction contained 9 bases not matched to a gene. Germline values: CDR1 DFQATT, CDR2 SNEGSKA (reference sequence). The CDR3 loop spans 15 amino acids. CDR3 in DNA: TGCAGTGCCCAGACAGGGACCGAGTCTGGAAACACCATATATTTT. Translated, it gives CSAQTGTESGNTIYF.

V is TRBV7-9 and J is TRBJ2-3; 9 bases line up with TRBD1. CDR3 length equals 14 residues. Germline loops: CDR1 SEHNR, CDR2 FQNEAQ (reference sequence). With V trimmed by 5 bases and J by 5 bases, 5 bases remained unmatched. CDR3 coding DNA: TGTGCCAGCAGCCGGGACAGGGTCGGAGATACGCAGTATTTT. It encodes CASSRDRVGDTQYF. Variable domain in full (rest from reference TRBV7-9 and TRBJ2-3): DTGVSQNPRHKITKRGQNVTFRCDPISEHNRLYWYRQTLGQGPEFLTYFQNEAQLEKSRLLSDRFSAERPKGSFSTLEIQRTEQGDSAMYLCASSRDRVGDTQYFGPGTRLTVL.

The CDR3 DNA follows: TGTGCCAGTAGTACGGCAGGGGGCTATAATTCACCCCTCCACTTT. Translated: CASSTAGGYNSPLHF. The gene calls are TRBV19 and TRBJ1-6, with 7 bases that match TRBD1. Trimming took 4 bases from V and 3 from J; bases not matched to a gene: 3. This CDR3 region has 15 residues. CDR1 is LNHDA, CDR2 SQIVND, per germline (reference sequence). The full variable domain, rest sourced from reference TRBV19 and TRBJ1-6, is DGGITQSPKYLFRKEGQNVTLSCEQNLNHDAMYWYRQDPGQGLRLIYYSQIVNDFQKGDIAEGYSVSREKKESFPLTVTSAQKNPTAFYLCASSTAGGYNSPLHFGNGTRLTVT.

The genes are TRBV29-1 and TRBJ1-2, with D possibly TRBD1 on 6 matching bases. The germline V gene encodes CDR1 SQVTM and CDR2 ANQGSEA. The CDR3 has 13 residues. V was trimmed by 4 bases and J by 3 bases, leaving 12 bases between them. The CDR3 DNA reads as TGCAGCGTTGGAAAAGGGGGGGACTATGGCTACACCTTC. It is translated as CSVGKGGDYGYTF.

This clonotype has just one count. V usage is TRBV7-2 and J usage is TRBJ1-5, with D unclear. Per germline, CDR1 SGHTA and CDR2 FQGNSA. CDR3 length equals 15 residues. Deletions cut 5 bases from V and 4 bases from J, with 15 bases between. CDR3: CASSPLDGLNQPQHF. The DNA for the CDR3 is TGTGCCAGCAGCCCATTAGACGGACTGAATCAGCCCCAGCATTTT.

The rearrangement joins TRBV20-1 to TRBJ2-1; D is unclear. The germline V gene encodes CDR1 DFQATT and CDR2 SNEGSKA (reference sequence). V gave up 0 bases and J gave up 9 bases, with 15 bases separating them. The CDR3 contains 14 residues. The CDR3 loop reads CSARDRHRVGEQFF. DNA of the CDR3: TGCAGTGCTAGAGATAGGCATCGGGTGGGTGAGCAGTTCTTC.

CDR3 nucleotide sequence: TGTGCCAGCAGTCCGGGATTTGCCTACGAGCAGTACTTC. Amino acid sequence: CASSPGFAYEQYF. V usage is TRBV6-2 or TRBV6-3 and J usage is TRBJ2-7; a weak D match, TRBD2 (5 bases). Trimming removed 5 bases at V and 2 bases at J, with 10 bases between. The CDR3 has 13 amino acids. CDR1 and CDR2 (germline): MNHEY, SVGEGT.

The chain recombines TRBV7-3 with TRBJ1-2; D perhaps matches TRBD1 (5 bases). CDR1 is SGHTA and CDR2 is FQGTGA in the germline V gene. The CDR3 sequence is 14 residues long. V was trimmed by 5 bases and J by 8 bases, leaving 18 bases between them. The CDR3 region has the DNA TGTGCCAGCAGCCGGGTGGGGGGAGCTGGGGGCTACACCTTC. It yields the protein CASSRVGGAGGYTF. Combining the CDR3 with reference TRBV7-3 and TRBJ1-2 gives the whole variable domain GAGVSQTPSNKVTEKGKYVELRCDPISGHTALYWYRQSLGQGPEFLIYFQGTGAADDSGLPNDRFFAVRPEGSVSTLKIQRTERGDSAVYLCASSRVGGAGGYTFGSGTRLTVV.

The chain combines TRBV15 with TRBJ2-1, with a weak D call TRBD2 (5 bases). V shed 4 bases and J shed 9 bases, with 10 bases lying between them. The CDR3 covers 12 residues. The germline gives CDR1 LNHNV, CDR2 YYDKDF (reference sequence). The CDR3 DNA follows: TGTGCCACCAGCAAAGTGGAGGCTGAGCAGTTCTTC. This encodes CATSKVEAEQFF.

DNA of the CDR3: TGTGCCAGCAGCCAAGATGTGAGTCAGCCCCAGCATTTT. Amino acids: CASSQDVSQPQHF. The V call is TRBV3-1, the J call TRBJ1-5; D not resolved. Between the trimmed V and J ends, which lost 0 bases and 6 bases, there was a span of 6 bases. CDR1 is LGHDT and CDR2 is YNNKEL in the germline V gene (reference sequence). This CDR3 has 13 amino acids.

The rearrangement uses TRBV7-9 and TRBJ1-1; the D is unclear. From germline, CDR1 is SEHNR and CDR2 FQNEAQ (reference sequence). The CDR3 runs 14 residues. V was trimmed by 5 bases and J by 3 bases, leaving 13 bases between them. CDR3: CASSVGSGYTEAFF. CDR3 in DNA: TGTGCCAGCAGCGTAGGGAGCGGGTACACTGAAGCTTTCTTT.

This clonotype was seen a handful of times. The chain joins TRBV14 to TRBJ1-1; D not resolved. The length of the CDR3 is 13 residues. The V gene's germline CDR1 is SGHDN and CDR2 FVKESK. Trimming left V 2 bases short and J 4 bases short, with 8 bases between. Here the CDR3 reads CASSQSPRTEAFF. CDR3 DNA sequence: TGTGCCAGCAGCCAATCCCCCCGCACTGAAGCTTTCTTT.

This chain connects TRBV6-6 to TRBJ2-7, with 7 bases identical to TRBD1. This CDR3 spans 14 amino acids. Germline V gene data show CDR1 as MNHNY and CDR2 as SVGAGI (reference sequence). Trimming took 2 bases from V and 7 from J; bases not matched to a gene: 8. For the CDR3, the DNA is TGTGCCAGCAGTTACGAGGGGGCCTCGGGGGAGCAGTACTTC. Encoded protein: CASSYEGASGEQYF.

For the CDR3, the DNA is TGCAGTGCTAGAGATCGTCTAGCGGGGACACCCTACGAGCAGTACTTC. Its translation: CSARDRLAGTPYEQYF. The chain combines TRBV20-1 with TRBJ2-7; 9 nucleotides align to TRBD2. V gave up 0 bases and J gave up 2 bases; unmatched junction bases: 8. The CDR3 spans 16 residues. Germline assignment: CDR1 DFQATT and CDR2 SNEGSKA (reference sequence).

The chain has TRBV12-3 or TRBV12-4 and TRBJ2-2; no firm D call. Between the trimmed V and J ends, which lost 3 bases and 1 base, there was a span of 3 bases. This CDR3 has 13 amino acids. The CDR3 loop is CASSLGNTGELFF. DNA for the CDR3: TGTGCCAGCAGTTTGGGGAACACCGGGGAGCTGTTTTTT.

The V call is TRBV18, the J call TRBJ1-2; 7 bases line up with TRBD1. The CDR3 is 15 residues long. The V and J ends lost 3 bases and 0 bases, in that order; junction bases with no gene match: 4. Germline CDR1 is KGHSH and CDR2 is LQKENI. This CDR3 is CASSPGDSANYGYTF. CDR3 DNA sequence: TGTGCCAGCTCACCGGGGGACAGCGCTAACTATGGCTACACCTTC.

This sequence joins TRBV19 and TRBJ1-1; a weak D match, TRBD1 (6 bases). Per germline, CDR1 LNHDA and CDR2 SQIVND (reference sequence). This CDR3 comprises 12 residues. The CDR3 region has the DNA TGTGTCAAAGGGGGGGTGAACACTGAAGCTTTCTTT. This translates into CVKGGVNTEAFF.

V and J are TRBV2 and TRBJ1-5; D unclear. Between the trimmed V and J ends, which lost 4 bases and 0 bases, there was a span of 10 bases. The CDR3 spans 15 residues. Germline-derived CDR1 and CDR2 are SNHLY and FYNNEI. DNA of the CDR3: TGTGCCAGCAGTGGGACGGTTGATAGCAATCAGCCCCAGCATTTT. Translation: CASSGTVDSNQPQHF.

The CDR3 bases are TGTGCCAGCAGCTCCCGAGAACGGGCCCCTCGATACTTC. Amino acids: CASSSRERAPRYF. V and J are TRBV11-1 and TRBJ2-4; no definite D call. Trimming pared 4 bases from V and 16 bases from J, leaving 20 bases between. The V gene's germline CDR1 is SGHAT and CDR2 FQDESV (reference sequence). The CDR3 has 13 amino acids.

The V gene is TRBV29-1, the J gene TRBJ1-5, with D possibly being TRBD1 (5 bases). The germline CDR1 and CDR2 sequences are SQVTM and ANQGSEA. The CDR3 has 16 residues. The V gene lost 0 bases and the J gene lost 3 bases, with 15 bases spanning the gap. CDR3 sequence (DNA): TGCAGCGTTGAAGATTCGGGCAGGGAGTACAATCAGCCCCAGCATTTT. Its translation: CSVEDSGREYNQPQHF. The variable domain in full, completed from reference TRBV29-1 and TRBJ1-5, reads SAVISQKPSRDICQRGTSLTIQCQVDSQVTMMFWYRQQPGQSLTLIATANQGSEATYESGFVIDKFPISRPNLTFSTLTVSNMSPEDSSIYLCSVEDSGREYNQPQHFGDGTRLSIL.